Below are 2 T cell receptor beta chains sequenced from a single sample in a study of T cell responses to AZD1222 COVID-19 vaccine. TCRdb's table, derived via immunoSEQ multiplex PCR, lists solely in-frame clones and lacks some. The sample records 100,000 to 150,000 clones, around 89% being singletons. The source material was peripheral blood, sampled on day 0 of AZD1222 vaccination. These receptors originate from an adult in good health.

The rearrangement uses TRBV5-1 and TRBJ2-7; 9 bases match TRBD2. The junction had 4 bases not matched to a gene; V was cut back by 1 base and J by 2 bases. The germline V gene has CDR1 SGHRS and CDR2 YFSETQ. The CDR3 has 15 amino acids. This CDR3 is CASSLSAGGPYEQYF. The CDR3 nucleotides are TGCGCCAGCAGCTTGTCGGCGGGAGGGCCCTACGAGCAGTACTTC.

This rearrangement joins TRBV6-2 or TRBV6-3 to TRBJ2-2; 15 bases agree with TRBD2. J was trimmed by 2 bases and V by 2 bases; bases with no gene match: 12. CDR1 is MNHEY and CDR2 is SVGEGT in the germline V gene. The CDR3 runs to 21 residues. The CDR3 protein is CASSYRPGLAGGSENTGELFF. DNA of the CDR3: TGTGCCAGCAGTTACCGCCCGGGACTAGCGGGGGGATCGGAAAACACCGGGGAGCTGTTTTTT.